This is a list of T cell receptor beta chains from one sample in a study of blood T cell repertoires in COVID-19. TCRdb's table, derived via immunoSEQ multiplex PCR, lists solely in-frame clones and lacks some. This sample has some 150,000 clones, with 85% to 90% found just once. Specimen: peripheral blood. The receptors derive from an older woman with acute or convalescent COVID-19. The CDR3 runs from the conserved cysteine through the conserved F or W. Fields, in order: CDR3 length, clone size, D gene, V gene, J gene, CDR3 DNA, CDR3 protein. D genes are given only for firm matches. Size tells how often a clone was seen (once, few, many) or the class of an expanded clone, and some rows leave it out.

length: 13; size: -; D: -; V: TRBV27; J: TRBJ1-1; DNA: TGTGCCAGCACGGGAGGGTTTCGCACTGAAGCTTTCTTT; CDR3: CASTGGFRTEAFF
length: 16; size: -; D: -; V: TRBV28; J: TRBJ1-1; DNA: TGTGCCAGCACCCTAAGAGATCCGGGGAGGAACACTGAAGCTTTCTTT; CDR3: CASTLRDPGRNTEAFF
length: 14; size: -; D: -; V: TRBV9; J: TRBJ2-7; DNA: TGTGCCAGCAGCCTCACGACGGGGGGCGACGAGCAGTACTTC; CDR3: CASSLTTGGDEQYF
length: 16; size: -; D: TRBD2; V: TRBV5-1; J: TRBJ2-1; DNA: TGCGCCAGCAGGACCGCTAGCGGGGTCACCTACAATGAGCAGTTCTTC; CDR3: CASRTASGVTYNEQFF
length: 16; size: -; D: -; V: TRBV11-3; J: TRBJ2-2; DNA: TGTGCCAGCAGCTTACGGTCCAGGAGGGACACCGGGGAGCTGTTTTTT; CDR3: CASSLRSRRDTGELFF
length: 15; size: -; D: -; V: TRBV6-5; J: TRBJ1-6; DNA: TGTGCCAGCAGTCCTGAGGGGGGGGTAAATTCACCCCTCCACTTT; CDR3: CASSPEGGVNSPLHF
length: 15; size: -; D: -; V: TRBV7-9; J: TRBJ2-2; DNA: TGTGCCAGCAGCTTAAGTTGGGGGCTTTCCGGGGAGCTGTTTTTT; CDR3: CASSLSWGLSGELFF
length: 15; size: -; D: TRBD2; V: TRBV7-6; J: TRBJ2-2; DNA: TGTGCCAGCAGCTTAGATGCGGGGGGGCCCGGGGAGCTGTTTTTT; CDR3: CASSLDAGGPGELFF
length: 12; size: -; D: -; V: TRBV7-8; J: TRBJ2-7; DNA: TGTGCCAGCAGCTTACAGGGCTACGAGCAGTACTTC; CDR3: CASSLQGYEQYF
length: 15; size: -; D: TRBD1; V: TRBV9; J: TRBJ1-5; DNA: TGTGCCAGCAGCGTAGAGGGGGCGGAAAATCAGCCCCAGCATTTT; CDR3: CASSVEGAENQPQHF
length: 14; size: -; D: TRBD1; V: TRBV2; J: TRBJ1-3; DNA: TGTGCCAGCACCAGCTGGGACAGGGGAAACACCATATATTTT; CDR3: CASTSWDRGNTIYF
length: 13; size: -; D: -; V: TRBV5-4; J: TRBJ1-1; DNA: TGTGCCAGCAGCCCGGGACATATCACTGAAGCTTTCTTT; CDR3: CASSPGHITEAFF
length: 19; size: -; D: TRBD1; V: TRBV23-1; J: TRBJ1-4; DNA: TGCGCCAGCAGTCAAGAGGACAGGGGGCTTGGATCGACTAATGAAAAACTGTTTTTT; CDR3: CASSQEDRGLGSTNEKLFF
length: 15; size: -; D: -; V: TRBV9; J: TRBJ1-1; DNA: TGTGCCAGCAGCGTAGATTCCCGGGGAGGGACTGAAGCTTTCTTT; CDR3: CASSVDSRGGTEAFF
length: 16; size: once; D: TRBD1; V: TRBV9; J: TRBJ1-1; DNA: TGTGCCAGCAGCGTAGGAGGGGGACAGCAGAACACTGAAGCTTTCTTT; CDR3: CASSVGGGQQNTEAFF
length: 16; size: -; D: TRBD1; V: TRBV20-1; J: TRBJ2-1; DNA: TGCAGTGCTAGTGGCACAGGGGGCGATTTCTACAATGAGCAGTTCTTC; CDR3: CSASGTGGDFYNEQFF
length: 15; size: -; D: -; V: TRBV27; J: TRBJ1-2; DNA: TGTGCCAGCAGTTTATCAACACAGGTCACCTATGGCTACACCTTC; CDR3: CASSLSTQVTYGYTF
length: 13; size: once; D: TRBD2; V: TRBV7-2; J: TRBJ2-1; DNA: TGTGCCAGCAGCAAACGGGGGGGGGATGAGCAGTTCTTC; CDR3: CASSKRGGDEQFF
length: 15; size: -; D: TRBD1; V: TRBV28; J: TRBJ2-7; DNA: TGTGCCAGCAGTTTCCGGGACAGGGTAAGATACGAGCAGTACTTC; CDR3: CASSFRDRVRYEQYF
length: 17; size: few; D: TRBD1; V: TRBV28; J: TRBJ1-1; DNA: TGTGCCAGCAGTACCCGGGACAGGGGGCCGATGAACACTGAAGCTTTCTTT; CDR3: CASSTRDRGPMNTEAFF
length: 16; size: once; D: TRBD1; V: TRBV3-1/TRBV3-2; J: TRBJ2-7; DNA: TGTGCCAGCAGCCAAGACGGCGCCAGGGGGCGAAGAGAGCAGTACTTC; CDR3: CASSQDGARGRREQYF
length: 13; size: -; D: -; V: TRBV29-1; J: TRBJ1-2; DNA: TGCAGCGTTGGTTTTAACAGGGACTATGGCTACACCTTC; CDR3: CSVGFNRDYGYTF
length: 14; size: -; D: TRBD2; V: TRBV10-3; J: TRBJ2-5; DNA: TGTGCCATCAGTGCTAGCGGGGGGTTGGAGACCCAGTACTTC; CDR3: CAISASGGLETQYF
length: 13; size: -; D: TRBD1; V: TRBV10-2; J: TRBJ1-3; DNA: TGCGCCAGCAGCGGGACAGGGGGAAACACCATATATTTT; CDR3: CASSGTGGNTIYF
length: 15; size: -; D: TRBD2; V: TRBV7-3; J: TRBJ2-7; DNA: TGTGCCAGCAGCTTAACGGCGGGGGACTCCTACGAGCAGTACTTC; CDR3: CASSLTAGDSYEQYF
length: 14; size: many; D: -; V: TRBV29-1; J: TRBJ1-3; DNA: TGCAGCGTTACCAGTCTTCCCTCTGGAAACACCATATATTTT; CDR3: CSVTSLPSGNTIYF
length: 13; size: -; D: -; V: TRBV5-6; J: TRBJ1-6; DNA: TGTGCCAGCAGCTTACGGTTGGATTCACCCCTCCACTTT; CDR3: CASSLRLDSPLHF
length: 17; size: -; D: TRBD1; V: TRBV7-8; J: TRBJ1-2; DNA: TGTGCCAGCAGCTTAGCTGCGGGACAGGGATCTAACTATGGCTACACCTTC; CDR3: CASSLAAGQGSNYGYTF
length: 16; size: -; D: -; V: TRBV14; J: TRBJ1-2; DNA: TGTGCCAGCAGCCAAGACTACGGAATCTCCCGAGGGGGCTACACCTTC; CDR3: CASSQDYGISRGGYTF
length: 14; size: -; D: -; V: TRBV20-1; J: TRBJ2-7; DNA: TGCAGTGCTAGTGGACACCCGAGCTCCTACGAGCAGTACTTC; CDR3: CSASGHPSSYEQYF
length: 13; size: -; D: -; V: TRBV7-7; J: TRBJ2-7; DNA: TGTGCTAGCAGCTTATTCTCAGGGTACGAGCAGTACTTC; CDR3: CASSLFSGYEQYF
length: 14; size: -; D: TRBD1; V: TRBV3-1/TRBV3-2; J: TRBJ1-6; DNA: TGTGCCAGCAGCCTGTGGACAGGGTCGACACCCCTCCACTTT; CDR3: CASSLWTGSTPLHF
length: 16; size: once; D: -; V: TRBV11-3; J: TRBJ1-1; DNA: TGTGCCAGCACCAACCTTCGCCAGGGTCGGAACACTGAAGCTTTCTTT; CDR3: CASTNLRQGRNTEAFF
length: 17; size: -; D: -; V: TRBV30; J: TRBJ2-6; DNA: TGTGCCTGGAGGAGGGGGGGGCTTTCCTCTGGGGCCAACGTCCTGACTTTC; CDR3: CAWRRGGLSSGANVLTF
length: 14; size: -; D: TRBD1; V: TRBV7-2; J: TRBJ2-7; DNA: TGTGCCAGCAGCTTAGCGCTTGCGGACAGGGGTGGTTACTTC; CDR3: CASSLALADRGGYF
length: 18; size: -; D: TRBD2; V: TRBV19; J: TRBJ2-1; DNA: TGTGCCAGTAGTGCGGGACTAGCGGGGGCGGGCCCCTACAATGAGCAGTTCTTC; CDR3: CASSAGLAGAGPYNEQFF
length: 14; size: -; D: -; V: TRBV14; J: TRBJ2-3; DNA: TGTGCCAGCAGCCATGGGACTTACCGGGGTACGCAGTATTTT; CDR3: CASSHGTYRGTQYF
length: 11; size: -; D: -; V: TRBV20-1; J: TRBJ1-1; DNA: TGCAGTGCTAGAACAGGGTCGAAGGCTTTCTTT; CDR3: CSARTGSKAFF
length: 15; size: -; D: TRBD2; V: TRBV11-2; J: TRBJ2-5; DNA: TGTGCCAGCAGCTTGGGCGGGGGGACCCAAGAGACCCAGTACTTC; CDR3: CASSLGGGTQETQYF
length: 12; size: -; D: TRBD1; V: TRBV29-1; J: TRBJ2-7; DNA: TGCAGCGTTCTAACAGGGGGCATCGAGCAGTACTTC; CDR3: CSVLTGGIEQYF
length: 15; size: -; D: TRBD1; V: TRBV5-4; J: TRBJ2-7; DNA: TGTGCCAGCAGCTTGGGAGGGGGCCAGCTCTACGAGCAGTACTTC; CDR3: CASSLGGGQLYEQYF
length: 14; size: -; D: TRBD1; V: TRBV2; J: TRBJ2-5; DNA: TGTGCCAGCAATCGGGACAGGGTTGTCGAGACCCAGTACTTC; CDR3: CASNRDRVVETQYF
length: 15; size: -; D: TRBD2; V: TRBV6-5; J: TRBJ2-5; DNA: TGTGCCAGCAGTTACCTAGCGGGGGGCGAAGAGACCCAGTACTTC; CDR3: CASSYLAGGEETQYF
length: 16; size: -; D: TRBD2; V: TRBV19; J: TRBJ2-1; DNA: TGTGCCAGTAGTATCGGAAGCGGGGGGAACTACAATGAGCAGTTCTTC; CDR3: CASSIGSGGNYNEQFF
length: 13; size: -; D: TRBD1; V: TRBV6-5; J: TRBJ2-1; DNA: TGTGCCAGCAGCCGGGACAGCCTAGGGGAGCAGTTCTTC; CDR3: CASSRDSLGEQFF
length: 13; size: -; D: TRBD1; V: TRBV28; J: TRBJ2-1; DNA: TGTGCCAGCAGTATCTCAGGGGGCGTTGAGCAGTTCTTC; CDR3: CASSISGGVEQFF
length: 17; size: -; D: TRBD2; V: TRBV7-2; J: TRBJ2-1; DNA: TGTGCCAGCAGCTTAGCGCTACTAGCGGGGAACTACAATGAGCAGTTCTTC; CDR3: CASSLALLAGNYNEQFF
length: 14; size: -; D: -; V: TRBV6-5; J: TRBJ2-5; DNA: TGTGCCAGCAGTTATGGCGGGGTTTCGGAGACCCAGTACTTC; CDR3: CASSYGGVSETQYF
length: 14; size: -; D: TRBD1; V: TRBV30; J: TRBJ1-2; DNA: TGTGCCTGGAGGGTGCCGGGACAGGGCTGGACCTACACCTTC; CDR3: CAWRVPGQGWTYTF
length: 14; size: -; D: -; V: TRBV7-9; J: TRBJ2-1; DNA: TGTGCCAGCAGCTTCCCCGGAGCGAGGAATGAGCAGTTCTTC; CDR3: CASSFPGARNEQFF
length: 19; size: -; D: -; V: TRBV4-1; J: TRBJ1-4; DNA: TGCGCCAGCAGCCAAGATCCCCCCGGGGGTGGAGGGACTAATGAAAAACTGTTTTTT; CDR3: CASSQDPPGGGGTNEKLFF
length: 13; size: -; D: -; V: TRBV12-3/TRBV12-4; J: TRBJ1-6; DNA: TGTGCCAGCAGTTTGACCGGGGATTCACCCCTCCACTTT; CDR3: CASSLTGDSPLHF
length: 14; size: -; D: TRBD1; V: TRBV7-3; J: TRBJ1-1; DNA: TGTGCCAGCAGCCCTGGACAGGCAAACACTGAAGCTTTCTTT; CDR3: CASSPGQANTEAFF
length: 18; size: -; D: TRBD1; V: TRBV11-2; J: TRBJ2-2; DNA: TGTGCCAGCAGCTTAGTCCCAATGACAGGGGCAAACACCGGGGAGCTGTTTTTT; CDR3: CASSLVPMTGANTGELFF
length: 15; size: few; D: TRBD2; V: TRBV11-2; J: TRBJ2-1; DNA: TGTGCCAGCAGACTAGCGGGGGGGACCTACAATGAGCAGTTCTTC; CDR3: CASRLAGGTYNEQFF
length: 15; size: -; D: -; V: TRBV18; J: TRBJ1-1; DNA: TGTGCCAGCTCCCAAACGGGAGACTCAAACACTGAAGCTTTCTTT; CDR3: CASSQTGDSNTEAFF
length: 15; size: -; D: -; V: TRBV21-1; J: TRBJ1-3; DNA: TGTGCCAGCAGCAAGGACAGGGTGTATGGAAACACCATATATTTT; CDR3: CASSKDRVYGNTIYF
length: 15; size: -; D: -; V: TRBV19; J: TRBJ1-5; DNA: TGTGCCAGTAGTATGGGACAAGGCGGGAATCAGCCCCAGCATTTT; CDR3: CASSMGQGGNQPQHF